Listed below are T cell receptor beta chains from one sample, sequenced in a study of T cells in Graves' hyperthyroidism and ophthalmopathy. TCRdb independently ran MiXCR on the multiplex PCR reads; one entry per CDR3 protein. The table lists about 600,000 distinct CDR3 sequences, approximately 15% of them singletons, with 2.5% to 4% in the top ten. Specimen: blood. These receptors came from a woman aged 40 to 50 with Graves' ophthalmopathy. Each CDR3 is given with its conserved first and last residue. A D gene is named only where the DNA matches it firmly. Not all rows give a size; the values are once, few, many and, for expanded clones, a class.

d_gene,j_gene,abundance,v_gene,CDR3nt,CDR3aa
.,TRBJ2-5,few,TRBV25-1,TGTGCCAGCAGTGTGGCAGGGCGGCAAGAGACCCAGTACTTC,CASSVAGRQETQYF
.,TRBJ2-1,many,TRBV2,TGTGCCAGCAGTGTGGCTTGGGTGGGGAGTGGGAATGAGCAGTTCTTC,CASSVAWVGSGNEQFF
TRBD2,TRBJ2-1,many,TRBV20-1,TGCAGTGTTGGCGGACTAGCGGGGGACAATGAGCAGTTCTTC,CSVGGLAGDNEQFF
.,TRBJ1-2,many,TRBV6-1,TGTGCCAGTAAAGCTAACTATGGCTACACCTTC,CASKANYGYTF
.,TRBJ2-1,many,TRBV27,TGTGCCAGCAGCAAAAACTCCGGGACTCCTGCCTACAATGAGCAGTTCTTC,CASSKNSGTPAYNEQFF
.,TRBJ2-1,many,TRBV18,TGTGCCAGCTCACCTGGACTGAGTGCCTCCTACAATGAGCAGTTCTTC,CASSPGLSASYNEQFF
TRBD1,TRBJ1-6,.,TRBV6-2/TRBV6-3,TGTGCCAGCAGTTACTCGATGGGGACAGCAAATTCACCCCTCCACTTT,CASSYSMGTANSPLHF
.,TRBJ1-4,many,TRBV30,TGTGCCTGGAGCAACGCCGGGACGGGTCTGTTTTTT,CAWSNAGTGLFF
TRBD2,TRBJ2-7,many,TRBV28,TGTGCCAGCAGCCCCCTGACTAGCGGGAGATCCTACGAGCAGTACTTC,CASSPLTSGRSYEQYF
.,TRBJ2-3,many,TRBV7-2,TGTGCCAGCAGCCCACGGGAGTACTACACAGATACGCAGTATTTT,CASSPREYYTDTQYF
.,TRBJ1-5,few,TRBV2,TGTGCCACATCTGTCGGGGGTAACAATCAGCCCCAGCATTTT,CATSVGGNNQPQHF
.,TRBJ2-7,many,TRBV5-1,TGCGCCAGCAGCTTGGCCGAGGAGGGGAGGTACGAGCAGTACTTC,CASSLAEEGRYEQYF
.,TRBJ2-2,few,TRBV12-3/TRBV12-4,TGTGCCAGCGCAGGAGGCGGGGAGCTGTTTTTT,CASAGGGELFF
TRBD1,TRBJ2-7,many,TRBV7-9,TGTGCCAGCAGCTTAGCCGGACAGGACTACGAGCAGTACTTC,CASSLAGQDYEQYF
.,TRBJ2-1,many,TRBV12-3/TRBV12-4,TGTGCCAGCACCGCGGGACGGCGCTCCTACAATGAGCAGTTCTTC,CASTAGRRSYNEQFF
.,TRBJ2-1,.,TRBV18,TGTGCCGGCTCCCTTAATCCGACTAGCAATGAGCAGTTCTTC,CAGSLNPTSNEQFF
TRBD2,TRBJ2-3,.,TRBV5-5,TGTGCCAGCTTCAGACTAGCGGGGGCCACAGATACGCAGTATTTT,CASFRLAGATDTQYF
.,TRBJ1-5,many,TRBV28,TGTGCCAGCACTCCTGGGGCAGGGTATAGCAATCAGCCCCAGCATTTT,CASTPGAGYSNQPQHF
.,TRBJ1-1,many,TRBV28,TGTGCCAGCAGACCATCCTATAAGGGTTACGCTTTCTTT,CASRPSYKGYAFF
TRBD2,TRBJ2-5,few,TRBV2,TGTGCCAGCATAAGTAGCGGGGGGCCATGGGAGACCCAGTACTTC,CASISSGGPWETQYF
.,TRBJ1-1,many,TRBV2,TGTGCCAGCAGTGAAAGGCTCCTGAACACTGAAGCTTTCTTT,CASSERLLNTEAFF
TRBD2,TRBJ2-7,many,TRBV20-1,TGCAGTGCACATTCTAGCGGTGGAAGCTCCTACGAGCAGTACTTC,CSAHSSGGSSYEQYF
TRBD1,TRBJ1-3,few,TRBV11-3,TGTGCCAGCAGCACCTGGGACAGAGTCCCTGGAAACACCATATATTTT,CASSTWDRVPGNTIYF
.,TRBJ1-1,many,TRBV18,TGTGCCAGCTCACCAGAGGAGGGAGGGAAGACTGAAGCTTTCTTT,CASSPEEGGKTEAFF
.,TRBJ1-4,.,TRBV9,TGTGCCAGCAGCGTAGATCCCGAACCTAGGCGACTGTTTTTT,CASSVDPEPRRLFF
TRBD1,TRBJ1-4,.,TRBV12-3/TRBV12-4,TGTGCCAGCAGGTACAGGGGAAGCGAAAAACTGTTTTTT,CASRYRGSEKLFF
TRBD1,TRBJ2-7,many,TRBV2,TGTGCCAGCAGGCCCCCCGCGGGACAGGGGGACGAGCAGTACTTC,CASRPPAGQGDEQYF
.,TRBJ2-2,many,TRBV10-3,TGTGCCATCGGTGGATCTGGGGCCGGGGAGCTGTTTTTT,CAIGGSGAGELFF
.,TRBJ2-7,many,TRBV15,TGTGCCACCAGCAGAGGGCCTTACTACGAGCAGTACTTC,CATSRGPYYEQYF
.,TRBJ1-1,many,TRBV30,TGTGCCTACATATTGGGGCGAACTGAAGCTTTCTTT,CAYILGRTEAFF
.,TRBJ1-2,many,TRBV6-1,TGTGCCAGCAGTTACGCGCGGCAGGATGGCTACACCTTC,CASSYARQDGYTF
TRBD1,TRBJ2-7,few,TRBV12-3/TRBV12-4,TGTGCCAGCGGGCAATATGACAGGGCCTACGAGCAGTACTTC,CASGQYDRAYEQYF
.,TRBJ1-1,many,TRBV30,TGTGCCTGGATTACAGGGTTAGCTGAAGCTTTCTTT,CAWITGLAEAFF
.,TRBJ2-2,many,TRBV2,TGTGCCAGCAGTTCACAGGGAAGCACCGGGGAGCTGTTTTTT,CASSSQGSTGELFF
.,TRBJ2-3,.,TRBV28,TGTGCCAGCAGCAAATTCACAGATACGCAGTATTTT,CASSKFTDTQYF
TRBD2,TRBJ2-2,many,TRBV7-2,TGTGCCAGCAGCTTAGGGTTGGCGGGGGGCCGGACCGGGGAGCTGTTTTTT,CASSLGLAGGRTGELFF
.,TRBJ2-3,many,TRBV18,TGTGCCAGCTCACCACCCTCGGGACTCTATACGCAGTATTTT,CASSPPSGLYTQYF
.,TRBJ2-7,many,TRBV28,TGTGCCAGCAGCCTCACAGGGACCCACGAGCAGTACTTC,CASSLTGTHEQYF
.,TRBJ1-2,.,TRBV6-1,TGTGCCAGCAGCAGGGTTAACTATGGCTACACCTTC,CASSRVNYGYTF
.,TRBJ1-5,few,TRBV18,TGTGCCAGCTCAGATCAGGACGGCAATCAGCCCCAGCATTTT,CASSDQDGNQPQHF
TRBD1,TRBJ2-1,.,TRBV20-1,TGCAGTGGAGGGGGACAGGGGGTGGATGAGCAGTTCTTC,CSGGGQGVDEQFF
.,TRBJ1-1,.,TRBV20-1,TGCAGTGCTCCAAGCGGGGCCGGGGCTTTCTTT,CSAPSGAGAFF
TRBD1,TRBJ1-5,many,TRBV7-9,TGTGCCAGCAGCCCCTTAGGGGGCGAGGGGCAGCCCCAGCATTTT,CASSPLGGEGQPQHF
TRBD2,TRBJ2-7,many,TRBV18,TGTGCCAGCTCAACTGGCGGGAGGGCCTTCGGCGAGCAGTACTTC,CASSTGGRAFGEQYF
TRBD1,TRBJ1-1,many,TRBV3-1,TGTGCCAGCAGCCATGACAGGGGGCCCACTGAAGCTTTCTTT,CASSHDRGPTEAFF
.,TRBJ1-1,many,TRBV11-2,TGTGCCAGCAGTCCTACCGGGGTACAGACTGAAGCTTTCTTT,CASSPTGVQTEAFF
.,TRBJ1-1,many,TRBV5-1,TGCGCCAGCCACAAAGGGACGACGTTGAACACTGAAGCTTTCTTT,CASHKGTTLNTEAFF
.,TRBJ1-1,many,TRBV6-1,TGTGCCAGCAGTGATTTCATCGGGACTCATCTAAGGGGGGGGATGAACACTGAAGCTTTCTTT,CASSDFIGTHLRGGMNTEAFF
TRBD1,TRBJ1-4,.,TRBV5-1,TGCGCCAGCGAGCAGGGGGCCTCTAATGAAAAACTGTTTTTT,CASEQGASNEKLFF
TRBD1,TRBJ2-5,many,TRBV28,TGTGCCAGCAGACAGACAGGGGGCACGGGCGGGAAGACTGCTCAAGAGACCCAGTACTTC,CASRQTGGTGGKTAQETQYF
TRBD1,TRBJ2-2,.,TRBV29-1,TGCAGCGTTCCAGGGGGCGTTGACACCGGGGAGCTGTTTTTT,CSVPGGVDTGELFF